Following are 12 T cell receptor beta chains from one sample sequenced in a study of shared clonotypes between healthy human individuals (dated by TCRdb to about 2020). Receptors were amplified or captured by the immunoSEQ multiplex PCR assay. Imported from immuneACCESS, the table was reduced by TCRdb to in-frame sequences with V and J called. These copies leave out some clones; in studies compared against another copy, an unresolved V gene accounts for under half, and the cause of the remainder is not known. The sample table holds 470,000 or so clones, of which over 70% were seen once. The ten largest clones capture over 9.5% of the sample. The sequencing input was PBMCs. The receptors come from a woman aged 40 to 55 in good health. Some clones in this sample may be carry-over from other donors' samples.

The CDR3 sequence: CASSLGRHTDTQYF. CDR3 sequence (DNA): TGTGCCAGCAGCTTGGGGCGCCACACAGATACGCAGTATTTT. This chain links TRBV5-6 with TRBJ2-3; D uncertain. This CDR3 is 14 amino acids long. In germline, CDR1 is SGHDT, CDR2 YYEEEE. Trimming took off 0 bases at V and 2 bases at J, with 7 bases between the two ends.

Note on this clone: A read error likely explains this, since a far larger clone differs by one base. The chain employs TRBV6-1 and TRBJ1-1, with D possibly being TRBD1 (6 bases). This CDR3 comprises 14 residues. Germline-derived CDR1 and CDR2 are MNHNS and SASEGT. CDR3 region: CASTEMRGSTKAFF. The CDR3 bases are TGTGCCAGCACCGAGATGAGGGGGTCCACTAAAGCTTTCTTT.

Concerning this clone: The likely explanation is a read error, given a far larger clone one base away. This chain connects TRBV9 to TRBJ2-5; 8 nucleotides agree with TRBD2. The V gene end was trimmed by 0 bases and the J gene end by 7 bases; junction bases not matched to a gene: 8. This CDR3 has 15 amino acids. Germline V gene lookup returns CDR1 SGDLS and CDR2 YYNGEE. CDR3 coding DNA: TGTGCCAGCAGCGTAGCGGGAGCGGGAGCAGGGACCCAGTACTTC. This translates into CASSVAGAGAGTQYF.

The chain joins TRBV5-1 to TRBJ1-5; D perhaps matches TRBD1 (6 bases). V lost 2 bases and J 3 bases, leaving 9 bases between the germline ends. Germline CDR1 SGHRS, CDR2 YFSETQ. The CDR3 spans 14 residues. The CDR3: CASSFGQPNQPQHF. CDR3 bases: TGCGCCAGCAGCTTCGGACAGCCCAATCAGCCCCAGCATTTT.

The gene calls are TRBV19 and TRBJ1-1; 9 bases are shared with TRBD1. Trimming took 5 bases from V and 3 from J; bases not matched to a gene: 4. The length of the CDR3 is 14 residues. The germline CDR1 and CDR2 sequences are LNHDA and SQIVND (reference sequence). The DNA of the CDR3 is TGTGCCAGTAGTCTAGGGGACAGGGACACTGAAGCTTTCTTT. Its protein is CASSLGDRDTEAFF.

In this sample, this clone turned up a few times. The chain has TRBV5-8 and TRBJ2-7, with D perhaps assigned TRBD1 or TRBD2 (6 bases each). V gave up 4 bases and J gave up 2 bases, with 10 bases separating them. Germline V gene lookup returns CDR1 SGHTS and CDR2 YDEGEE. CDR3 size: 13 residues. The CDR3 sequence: CASSPGAAYEQYF. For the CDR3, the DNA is TGTGCCAGCAGCCCGGGGGCCGCCTACGAGCAGTACTTC.

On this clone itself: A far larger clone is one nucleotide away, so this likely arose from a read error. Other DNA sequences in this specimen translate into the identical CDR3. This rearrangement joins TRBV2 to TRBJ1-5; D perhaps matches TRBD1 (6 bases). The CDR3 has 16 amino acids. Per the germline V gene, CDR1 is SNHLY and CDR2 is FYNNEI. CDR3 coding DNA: TGTGCTAGCAGTGATGATGGGGGCTATAGCAATCAGCCCCAGCATTTT. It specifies CASSDDGGYSNQPQHF.

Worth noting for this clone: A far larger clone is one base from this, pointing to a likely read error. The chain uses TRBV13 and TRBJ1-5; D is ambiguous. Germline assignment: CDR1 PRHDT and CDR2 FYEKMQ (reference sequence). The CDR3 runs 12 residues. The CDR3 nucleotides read TGTGCCAGCAGCGCCAATAATCAGCCCCGGCATTTT. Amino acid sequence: CASSANNQPRHF.

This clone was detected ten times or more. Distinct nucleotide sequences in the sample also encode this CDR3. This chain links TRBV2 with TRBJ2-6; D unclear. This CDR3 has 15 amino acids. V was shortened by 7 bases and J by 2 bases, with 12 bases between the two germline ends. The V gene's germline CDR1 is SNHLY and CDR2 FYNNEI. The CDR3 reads CASKDTYAGANVLTF. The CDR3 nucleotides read TGTGCCAGCAAAGACACCTACGCTGGGGCCAACGTCCTGACTTTC.

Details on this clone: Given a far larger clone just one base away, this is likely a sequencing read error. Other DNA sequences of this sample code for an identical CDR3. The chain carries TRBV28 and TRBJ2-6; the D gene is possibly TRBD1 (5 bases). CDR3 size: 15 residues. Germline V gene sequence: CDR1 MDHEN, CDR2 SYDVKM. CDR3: CASSPALSGANVLTF. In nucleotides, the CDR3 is TGTGCCAGCAGTCCGGCCCTGTCTGGGGCCAACGTCCTTACTTTC.

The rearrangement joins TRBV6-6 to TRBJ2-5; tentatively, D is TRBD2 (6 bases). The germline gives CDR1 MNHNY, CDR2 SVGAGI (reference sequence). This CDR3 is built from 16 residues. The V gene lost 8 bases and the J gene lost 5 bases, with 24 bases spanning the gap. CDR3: CASWTGNARLGETQYF. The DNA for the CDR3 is TGTGCCAGCTGGACGGGCAATGCCCGACTAGGGGAGACCCAGTACTTC.

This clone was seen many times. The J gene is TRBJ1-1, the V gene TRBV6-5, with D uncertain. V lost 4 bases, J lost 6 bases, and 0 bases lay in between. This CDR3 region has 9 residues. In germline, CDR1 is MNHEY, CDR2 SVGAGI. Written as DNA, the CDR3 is TGTGCCAGCAGTTCTGAAGCTTTCTTT. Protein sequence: CASSSEAFF.